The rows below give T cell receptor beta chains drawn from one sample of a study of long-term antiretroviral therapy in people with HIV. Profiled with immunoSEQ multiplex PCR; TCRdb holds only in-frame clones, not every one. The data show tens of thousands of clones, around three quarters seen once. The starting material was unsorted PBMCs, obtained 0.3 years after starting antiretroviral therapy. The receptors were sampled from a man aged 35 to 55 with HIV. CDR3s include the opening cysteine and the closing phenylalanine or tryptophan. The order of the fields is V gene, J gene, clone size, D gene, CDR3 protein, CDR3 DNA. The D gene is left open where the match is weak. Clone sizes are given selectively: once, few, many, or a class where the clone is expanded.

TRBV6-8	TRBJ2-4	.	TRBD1	CASSLQGYEDIQYF	TGTGCCAGCAGTTTACAGGGGTATGAGGACATTCAGTACTTC
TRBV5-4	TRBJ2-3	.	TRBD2	CASSLLAADTQYF	TGTGCCAGCAGCTTACTAGCGGCAGATACGCAGTATTTT
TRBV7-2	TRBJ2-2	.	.	CASSSPNTGELFF	TGTGCCAGCAGCTCTCCGAACACCGGGGAGCTGTTTTTT
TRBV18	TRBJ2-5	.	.	CASSPPSRTEETQYF	TGTGCCAGCTCACCACCGAGTAGGACAGAAGAGACCCAGTACTTC
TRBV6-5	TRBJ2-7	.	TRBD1	CASSYSPQGGYEQYF	TGTGCCAGCAGTTACTCACCACAGGGGGGATACGAGCAGTACTTC
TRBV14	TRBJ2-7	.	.	CASSPARGYEQYF	TGTGCCAGCAGCCCCGCAAGGGGCTACGAGCAGTACTTC
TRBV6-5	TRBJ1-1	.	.	CASTRTPGSTEAFF	TGTGCCAGCACGAGGACCCCGGGAAGCACTGAAGCTTTCTTT
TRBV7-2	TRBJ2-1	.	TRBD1	CASSSHGQGNYNEQFF	TGTGCCAGCAGCTCTCACGGACAGGGCAACTACAATGAGCAGTTCTTC
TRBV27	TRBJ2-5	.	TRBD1	CASSPSGTGTFQETQYF	TGTGCCAGCAGTCCATCCGGGACAGGTACGTTTCAAGAGACCCAGTACTTC
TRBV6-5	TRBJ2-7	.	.	CASSAASGAYEQYF	TGTGCCAGCAGTGCAGCATCTGGGGCCTACGAGCAGTACTTC
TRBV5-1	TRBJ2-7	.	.	CASSYSSGIAYEQYF	TGCGCCAGCAGCTATTCAAGCGGAATCGCCTACGAGCAGTACTTC
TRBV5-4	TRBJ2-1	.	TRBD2	CASSLTSGRSYNEQFF	TGTGCCAGCAGCTTGACTAGCGGGAGGAGCTACAATGAGCAGTTCTTC
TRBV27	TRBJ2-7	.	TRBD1	CASSLWGQGPYEQYF	TGTGCCAGCAGTTTATGGGGACAGGGACCCTACGAGCAGTACTTC
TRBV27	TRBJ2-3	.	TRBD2	CASSTLGLATDTQYF	TGTGCCAGCAGCACTCTGGGACTAGCCACAGATACGCAGTATTTT
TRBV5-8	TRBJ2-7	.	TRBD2	CASSPGGALSYEQYF	TGTGCCAGCAGCCCCGGGGGGGCATTGTCCTACGAGCAGTACTTC
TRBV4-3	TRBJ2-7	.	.	CASSQDWRRSDEQYF	TGCGCCAGCAGCCAAGATTGGCGCCGTAGCGACGAGCAGTACTTC
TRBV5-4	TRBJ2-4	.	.	CASSSDIPVEYQYF	TGTGCCAGCAGTTCGGACATCCCGGTGGAATATCAATACTTC
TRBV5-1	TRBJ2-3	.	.	CASSLVAGTDTQYF	TGCGCCAGCAGCTTGGTTGCAGGGACCGATACGCAGTATTTT
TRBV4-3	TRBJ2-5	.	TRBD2	CASSRRRGGQETQYF	TGCGCCAGCAGTCGGCGGCGGGGGGGCCAGGAGACCCAGTACTTC
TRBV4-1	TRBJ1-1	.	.	CASSFRSGRSTEAFF	TGCGCCAGCAGCTTCAGATCAGGGAGAAGTACTGAAGCTTTCTTT
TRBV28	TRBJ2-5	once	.	CASASPKGGNDQETQYF	TGTGCCAGCGCATCCCCTAAGGGGGGGAACGATCAAGAGACCCAGTACTTC
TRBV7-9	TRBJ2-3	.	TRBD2	CASSSGLAGVADTQYF	TGTGCCAGCAGCTCCGGACTAGCGGGAGTTGCAGATACGCAGTATTTT
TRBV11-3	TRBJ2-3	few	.	CASSLATDTQYF	TGTGCCAGCAGCCTAGCAACAGATACGCAGTATTTT
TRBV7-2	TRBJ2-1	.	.	CASAPGLLGQFF	TGTGCCAGCGCCCCAGGGTTATTGGGGCAGTTCTTC
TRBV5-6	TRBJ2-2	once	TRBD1	CASSLGPGGLTGELFF	TGTGCCAGCAGCTTGGGTCCAGGGGGCCTCACCGGGGAGCTGTTTTTT
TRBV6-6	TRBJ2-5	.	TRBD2	CASRRSSGEETQYF	TGTGCCAGCAGACGATCTAGCGGGGAAGAGACCCAGTACTTC
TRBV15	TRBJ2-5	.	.	CATRLSLGETQYF	TGTGCCACCAGGTTATCGCTCGGTGAGACCCAGTACTTC
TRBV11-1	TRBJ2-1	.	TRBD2	CASSLGTSGGHEQFF	TGTGCCAGCAGCCTAGGCACTAGCGGGGGTCATGAGCAGTTCTTC
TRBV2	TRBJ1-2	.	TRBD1	CASSVDRVGDYGYTF	TGTGCCAGCTCGGTGGACAGGGTCGGCGACTATGGCTACACCTTC
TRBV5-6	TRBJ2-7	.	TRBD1	CASNLGTGKHEQYF	TGTGCCAGCAACTTGGGGACAGGGAAACACGAGCAGTACTTC
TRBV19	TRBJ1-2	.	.	CASSIDHHQWGSPTEDGYTF	TGTGCCAGTAGTATAGACCACCATCAATGGGGCAGTCCAACGGAAGATGGCTACACCTTC
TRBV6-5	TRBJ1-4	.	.	CASSYSGGRYEKLFF	TGTGCCAGCAGTTACTCGGGGGGACGGTATGAAAAACTGTTTTTT
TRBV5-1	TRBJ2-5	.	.	CASSLERLGETQYF	TGCGCCAGCAGCTTGGAGAGATTAGGAGAGACCCAGTACTTC
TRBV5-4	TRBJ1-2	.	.	CASTVRGQGLYGYTF	TGTGCCAGCACCGTCCGGGGGCAGGGGCTCTATGGCTACACCTTC
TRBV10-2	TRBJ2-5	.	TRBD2	CASSFYTSEETQYF	TGCGCCAGCAGTTTTTATACTAGCGAAGAGACCCAGTACTTC
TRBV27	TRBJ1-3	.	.	CASRPLTVGNTIYF	TGTGCCAGCAGACCCCTGACCGTTGGAAACACCATATATTTT
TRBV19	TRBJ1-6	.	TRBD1	CASSSDRARYNSPLHF	TGTGCCAGTAGTTCCGACAGGGCTCGCTATAATTCACCCCTCCACTTT
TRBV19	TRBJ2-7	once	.	CASSMTGTRQYF	TGTGCCAGTAGTATGACGGGTACGAGGCAGTACTTC
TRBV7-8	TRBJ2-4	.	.	CASSPGDIAKNIQYF	TGTGCCAGCAGCCCAGGGGACATAGCCAAAAACATTCAGTACTTC
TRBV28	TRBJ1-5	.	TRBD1	CASSLTPGGQPQHF	TGTGCCAGCAGTTTAACCCCAGGGGGCCAGCCCCAGCATTTT
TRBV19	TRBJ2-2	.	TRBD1	CASSSSDRGGTGELFF	TGTGCCAGTAGTTCCTCCGACAGGGGCGGCACCGGGGAGCTGTTTTTT
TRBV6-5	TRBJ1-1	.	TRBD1	CASSRTGGRRTEAFF	TGTGCCAGCAGTCGGACAGGGGGAAGGAGAACTGAAGCTTTCTTT
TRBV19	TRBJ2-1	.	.	CASSRDVWLFF	TGTGCCAGTAGTAGAGATGTCTGGTTGTTCTTC
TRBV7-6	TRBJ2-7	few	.	CASSLMAGQGLGEQYF	TGTGCCAGCAGCTTAATGGCGGGGCAGGGGCTTGGCGAGCAGTACTTC
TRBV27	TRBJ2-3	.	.	CASSLFSRSRTDTQYF	TGTGCCAGCAGTTTATTCTCCAGAAGCCGCACAGATACGCAGTATTTT
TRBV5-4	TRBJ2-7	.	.	CASSRSAGRDNSYEQYF	TGTGCCAGCAGCCGATCCGCGGGCCGGGACAACTCCTACGAGCAGTACTTC
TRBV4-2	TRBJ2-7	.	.	CASSQVGNYEQYF	TGTGCCAGCAGCCAAGTGGGAAACTACGAGCAGTACTTC
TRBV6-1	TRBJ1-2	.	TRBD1	CASSKRQGKDGYTF	TGTGCCAGCAGTAAAAGACAGGGAAAGGATGGCTACACCTTC
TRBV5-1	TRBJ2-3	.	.	CASRNGALGDTQYF	TGCGCCAGCAGAAACGGGGCCCTCGGAGATACGCAGTATTTT
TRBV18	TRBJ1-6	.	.	CASSRSGPNSPLHF	TGTGCCAGCTCACGGTCAGGACCTAATTCACCCCTCCACTTT
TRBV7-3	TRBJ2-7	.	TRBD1	CASSHRPGQQDSYEQYF	TGTGCCAGCAGCCACAGGCCGGGACAGCAAGACTCCTACGAGCAGTACTTC
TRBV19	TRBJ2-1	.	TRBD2	CASSIVAGAYNEQFF	TGTGCCAGTAGTATAGTTGCGGGAGCCTACAATGAGCAGTTCTTC
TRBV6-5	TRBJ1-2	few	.	CASSNGQSNYGYTF	TGTGCCAGCAGTAACGGGCAGTCTAACTATGGCTACACCTTC
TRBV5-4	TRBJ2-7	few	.	CASSFGGQYEQYF	TGTGCCAGCAGCTTCGGGGGGCAGTACGAGCAGTACTTC
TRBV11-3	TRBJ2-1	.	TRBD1	CASSGTGIYNEQFF	TGTGCCAGCTCCGGGACAGGGATTTACAATGAGCAGTTCTTC